This paragraph covers one TCR beta chain sequence. The authors' processing: Reference gene primer amplification gave estimated nucleated cell counts. Measured with immunoSEQ multiplex PCR; TCRdb has only the in-frame clones, and not every one. Clone size and the V and J calls come from that table; the DNA yielded D and trimming. The sample lists approximately 200,000 clones, roughly 82% seen once, with about 10% in the top ten. The data were obtained in a study of blood T cell repertoires in COVID-19. V was pared by 0 bases and J by 0 bases, with 24 bases between. This CDR3 is 21 amino acids long. Germline V gene data show CDR1 as KGHSH and CDR2 as LQKENI. Everyone who took part was roughly 18 to 89 years old, and they came from 24 US areas.

The chain joins TRBV18 to TRBJ2-1; D might be TRBD1 (5 bases). This TCR came from a man aged 35-49 years who had recovered from COVID-19. The source material was PBMCs or T cells enriched from blood (not recorded which). The CDR3 bases are TGTGCCAGCTCACCACCGGCGACAGAATTTACACTACCCAGCTCCTACAATGAGCAGTTCTTC. Its translation is CASSPPATEFTLPSSYNEQFF.